This entry describes one T cell receptor beta chain. The antigen remains unidentified. Sample treatment: approximately 10-day PBMC culture with coronavirus spike peptide pools or control peptides (ViraFEST assay). ViraFEST stimulated the growth of antigen-specific T cells using peptide pools and subsequently profiled their TCRs by sequencing. PCR positivity dates ran from March to December 2020, preceding US Alpha, Beta and Delta variants. Roughly 1.9 million PBMCs went into each well for culture with about 9.5 IU/ml IL-2 and 10 ug/ml peptide pools. V lost 3 bases and J lost 3; bases outside the gene matches: 4. The CDR3 has 14 amino acids. Germline V gene data show CDR1 as DFQATT and CDR2 as SNEGSKA (reference sequence). The data were taken from a study of vaccination and CD4 T cells after COVID-19. Oncomine TCR Beta short-read sequencing was applied to DNA from cultured CD4+ T cells. TCRdb re-derived calls from the PCR reads in MiXCR, one entry per CDR3 protein. This sample has around 13,000 distinct CDR3 sequences, with 35% to 40% found just once.

V and J are TRBV20-1 and TRBJ2-7, with 11 bases aligning to TRBD2. This sequence was found in a human donor with COVID-19. Specimen: cultured CD4+ T cells from blood. CDR3 loop: CSASTGTSGYEQYF. The CDR3 DNA sequence: TGCAGTGCTAGCACCGGGACTAGCGGCTACGAGCAGTACTTC.